Presented here are 21 T cell receptor beta chains from one specimen sequenced in a study of T cell changes during pregnancy in multiple sclerosis. Repertoires were generated with immunoSEQ multiplex PCR, while TCRdb's copy carries only in-frame clones and drops some. The sample lists fewer than 25,000 clones; just over 85% were seen once. This specimen was CD8+ T cells from peripheral blood mononuclear cells, taken in the third trimester of pregnancy. Receptors were obtained from a female donor in good health, enrolled as a control in a pregnancy study.

The CDR3 DNA follows: TGTGCCAGCAGCTCCAGGGGTAAATTGCTGGGCTACACCTTC. It is translated as CASSSRGKLLGYTF. The chain uses TRBV13 and TRBJ1-2; a possible D gene is TRBD1 (6 bases). The length of the CDR3 is 14 residues. V was shortened by 4 bases and J by 8 bases, with 17 bases between the two germline ends. Looked up from germline, CDR1 is PRHDT and CDR2 is FYEKMQ (reference sequence).

V and J are TRBV7-8 and TRBJ2-3; 9 bases fit TRBD2. This CDR3 is built from 15 residues. J was trimmed by 6 bases and V by 5 bases; bases with no gene match: 9. Looked up from germline, CDR1 is SGHVS and CDR2 is FQNEAQ. The chain's CDR3 is CASSRVAGGQDTQYF. CDR3 nucleotide sequence: TGTGCCAGCAGCCGGGTGGCGGGGGGGCAGGATACGCAGTATTTT. The full variable domain, its missing parts supplied by reference TRBV7-8 and TRBJ2-3, is GAGVSQSPRYKVAKRGQDVALRCDPISGHVSLFWYQQALGQGPEFLTYFQNEAQLDKSGLPSDRFFAERPEGSVSTLKIQRTQQEDSAVYLCASSRVAGGQDTQYFGPGTRLTVL.

The CDR3 bases are TGTGCCAGCAGCCTGTCCTACGAGCAGTACTTC. Translated: CASSLSYEQYF. This chain links TRBV7-2 with TRBJ2-7; no clear D. Germline values: CDR1 SGHTA, CDR2 FQGNSA. V was trimmed by 5 bases and J by 1 base, leaving 3 bases between them. The CDR3 runs to 11 residues.

This rearrangement joins TRBV4-3 to TRBJ1-2; unclear D gene. Per the germline V gene, CDR1 is LGHNA and CDR2 is YSLEER. Trimming pared 4 bases from V and 3 bases from J, leaving 12 bases between. This CDR3 contains 14 residues. CDR3 DNA: TGCGCCAGCAGCCCGGAGGGAATCTACTATGGCTACACCTTC. The encoded protein is CASSPEGIYYGYTF.

The CDR3 sequence: CASSQAQAYEQYF. The DNA for the CDR3 is TGCGCCAGCAGCCAAGCACAGGCGTACGAGCAGTACTTC. The chain has TRBV4-3 and TRBJ2-7; possible D gene TRBD1, 5 bases. CDR3 length: 13 residues. Trimming stripped 1 base from V and 4 bases from J, with 8 bases between. Germline V gene sequence: CDR1 LGHNA, CDR2 YSLEER.

V and J are TRBV7-9 and TRBJ1-1, with D perhaps TRBD1 (6 bases). V was clipped by 0 bases and J by 1 base, with 12 bases between them. CDR3 length: 16 amino acids. CDR1 is SEHNR, CDR2 FQNEAQ, per germline (reference sequence). In DNA, the CDR3 is TGTGCCAGCAGCTTAGCCCCCGGACAGTCGAACACTGAAGCTTTCTTT. This encodes CASSLAPGQSNTEAFF.

The CDR3 nucleotides read TGTGCCAGCAGCCAAGGGAGAGCCGGGACAAATATCTACGAGCAGTACTTC. Translation: CASSQGRAGTNIYEQYF. The chain carries TRBV4-2 and TRBJ2-7, with D possibly being TRBD1 (6 bases). Germline V lookup: CDR1 LGHNA, CDR2 YNFKEQ. V was shortened by 1 base and J by 3 bases, with 19 bases between the two germline ends. The CDR3 has 17 amino acids.

The chain is built from TRBV11-1 and TRBJ1-1, with D possibly matching TRBD1 (5 bases). V lost 2 bases and J 6 bases, leaving 7 bases between the germline ends. The CDR3 covers 12 residues. CDR1 is SGHAT and CDR2 is FQDESV in the germline V gene (reference sequence). The CDR3 protein is CASSLRGAEAFF. DNA of the CDR3: TGTGCCAGCAGCTTACGGGGGGCTGAAGCTTTCTTT.

The V gene is TRBV7-3, the J gene TRBJ2-3; 10 bases fit TRBD2. Germline assignment: CDR1 SGHTA and CDR2 FQGTGA. V shed 3 bases, J shed 10 bases, and the junction held 16 bases outside the gene matches. The CDR3 runs to 17 residues. The CDR3 loop reads CASSFDGAGGLAPAQYF. DNA of the CDR3: TGTGCCAGCAGCTTCGACGGAGCGGGGGGGCTGGCCCCTGCGCAGTATTTT.

This clone was picked up a small number of times. The chain links TRBV29-1 to TRBJ2-1; 7 bases are shared with TRBD2. From germline, CDR1 is SQVTM and CDR2 ANQGSEA. The CDR3 is made up of 13 amino acids. Trimming cost V 4 bases and J 3 bases; bases outside gene matches: 3. CDR3 nucleotide sequence: TGCAGCGTTGGCACTAGCGACTACAATGAGCAGTTCTTC. Protein product: CSVGTSDYNEQFF.

This chain connects TRBV4-3 to TRBJ1-1; no clear D gene. Germline assignment: CDR1 LGHNA and CDR2 YSLEER. V gave up 0 bases and J gave up 1 base, with 3 bases separating them. The CDR3 has 13 amino acids. The CDR3 DNA is TGCGCCAGCAGCCAAGATAGGAACACTGAAGCTTTCTTT. Translating gives CASSQDRNTEAFF.

The chain combines TRBV7-6 with TRBJ2-1; 9 nucleotides align to TRBD1. V trimming: 3 bases; J trimming: 6 bases; junction bases outside the gene matches: 6. The CDR3 extends over 15 amino acids. The germline CDR1 and CDR2 sequences are SGHVS and FNYEAQ. Written as DNA, the CDR3 is TGTGCCAGCAGCTTGGGGCGGGACAGGGTCAATGAGCAGTTCTTC. This translates into CASSLGRDRVNEQFF.

The V and J genes are TRBV15 and TRBJ2-3; 11 bases line up with TRBD2. The germline V gene has CDR1 LNHNV and CDR2 YYDKDF (reference sequence). CDR3 size: 16 residues. Trimming at V came to 3 bases and at J to 5 bases, leaving 7 bases not matched to a gene. This CDR3 reads CATSSLSGGAGDTQYF. CDR3 bases: TGTGCCACCAGCAGCCTTAGCGGGGGGGCCGGAGATACGCAGTATTTT.

This chain uses TRBV4-1 with TRBJ2-4; 12 bases match TRBD2. Losses at the gene ends were 1 base for V and 14 bases for J; bases not matched to a gene: 3. The CDR3 extends over 13 amino acids. CDR1 and CDR2 from the germline V gene are MGHRA and YSYEKL. CDR3 in amino acids: CASSQVPSGGEYF. Written as DNA, the CDR3 is TGCGCCAGCAGCCAAGTCCCTAGCGGGGGGGAGTACTTC.

This clone has a handful of counts. This sequence joins TRBV4-1 and TRBJ1-1, with a possible D match to TRBD1 (6 bases). Trimming stripped 4 bases from V and 2 bases from J, with 14 bases between. Germline V gene sequence: CDR1 MGHRA, CDR2 YSYEKL. This CDR3 has 15 amino acids. The CDR3 region is CASSPQGHPNTEAFF. CDR3 DNA: TGCGCCAGCAGCCCCCAGGGGCACCCCAACACTGAAGCTTTCTTT.

The chain uses TRBV5-6 and TRBJ2-3, with 8 bases lining up with TRBD1. Germline CDR1 is SGHDT and CDR2 is YYEEEE. The J segment lost 3 bases and the V segment lost 4 bases, leaving 4 bases of the junction unmatched. The CDR3 is 14 amino acids. CDR3 bases: TGTGCCAGCAGCGCTGGGACAGGAACAGATACGCAGTATTTT. Protein sequence: CASSAGTGTDTQYF. Full variable domain (remainder filled in from reference TRBV5-6 and TRBJ2-3): DAGVTQSPTHLIKTRGQQVTLRCSPKSGHDTVSWYQQALGQGPQFIFQYYEEEERQRGNFPDRFSGHQFPNYSSELNVNALLLGDSALYLCASSAGTGTDTQYFGPGTRLTVL.

The chain recombines TRBV4-3 with TRBJ1-2, with 7 positions matching TRBD1. With V trimmed by 0 bases and J by 2 bases, 6 bases remained unmatched. The CDR3 has 16 amino acids. CDR1 LGHNA and CDR2 YSLEER come from the germline V gene. The CDR3 is CASSQDRGPDNYGYTF. CDR3 in DNA: TGCGCCAGCAGCCAAGATAGGGGGCCGGACAACTATGGCTACACCTTC.

The chain recombines TRBV7-8 with TRBJ2-1; D is ambiguous. From germline, CDR1 is SGHVS and CDR2 FQNEAQ. The V end lost 1 base, the J end lost 6 bases, and 7 bases lay between the germline ends. The CDR3 totals 13 residues. As DNA, the CDR3 is TGTGCCAGCAGCTTAGAGCTTTTCAATGAGCAGTTCTTC. Its protein product is CASSLELFNEQFF.

The chain carries TRBV4-3 and TRBJ2-7; D might be TRBD1 (6 bases). The CDR3 extends over 13 amino acids. Germline lookup yields CDR1 LGHNA and CDR2 YSLEER. V dropped 0 bases and J dropped 6 bases, with 9 bases sitting between them. The CDR3 sequence: CASSQERRGEQYF. CDR3 coding DNA: TGCGCCAGCAGCCAAGAACGCAGGGGCGAGCAGTACTTC.

This chain joins TRBV15 and TRBJ2-2; 9 bases map to TRBD1. This CDR3 is 13 amino acids long. V lost 11 bases and J lost 6; bases outside the gene matches: 7. Germline CDR1 is LNHNV and CDR2 is YYDKDF (reference sequence). CDR3 in amino acids: CAVLTGGPGELFF. CDR3 coding DNA: TGTGCCGTCCTCACAGGGGGCCCCGGGGAGCTGTTTTTT. Variable domain in full (rest from reference TRBV15 and TRBJ2-2): DAMVIQNPRYQVTQFGKPVTLSCSQTLNHNVMYWYQQKSSQAPKLLFHYYDKDFNNEADTPDNFQSRRPNTSFCFLDIRSPGLGDTAMYLCAVLTGGPGELFFGEGSRLTVL.

The V call is TRBV4-2, the J call TRBJ1-5; no firm D call. The CDR3 contains 16 residues. V was pared by 0 bases and J by 2 bases, with 11 bases between. Germline V lookup: CDR1 LGHNA, CDR2 YNFKEQ. The CDR3 DNA reads as TGTGCCAGCAGCCAAGAACTCGACACTGGCAATCAGCCCCAGCATTTT. Amino acids: CASSQELDTGNQPQHF.